Below, one T cell receptor beta chain is given with its context. Some clones are missing from TCRdb's copy, which holds only in-frame ones; the method was immunoSEQ multiplex PCR. The repertoire has roughly 350,000 clones, less than 85% of them found once; the top ten carry approximately 3.7%. This sample was taken from a study of blood T cell repertoires in COVID-19. Trimming at V came to 0 bases and at J to 4 bases, leaving 1 base not matched to a gene. Germline CDR1 is ENHRY and CDR2 is SYGVKD. The CDR3 consists of 15 residues. V and J are TRBV10-3 and TRBJ2-7, with 12 bases that match TRBD2. The sequence was obtained from a woman under 30 with acute or convalescent COVID-19. The source material was peripheral blood. CDR3 in amino acids: CAISESGTSGYEQYF. CDR3 nucleotide sequence: TGTGCCATCAGTGAGTCTGGGACTAGCGGGTACGAGCAGTACTTC.